One and the same sample provided the 14 T cell receptor beta chains below, sequenced in a study of STAT3 mutations in large granular lymphocyte leukemia. The study's findings and limits: At least one immunodominant TCR beta clonotype appeared in every T-cell large granular lymphocyte leukemia patient.

Antigens of these TCRs are unknown. Clones were read by immunoSEQ multiplex PCR, and TCRdb kept only the in-frame ones, dropping some. Of 35,000 to 40,000 clones detected, around nine tenths appear once; the ten largest clones hold more than 0.4%. Material: PBMCs. The receptors were sampled from a human donor with T large granular lymphocyte leukemia. Some clones in this sample may be carry-over from other donors' samples.

This chain uses TRBV30 with TRBJ1-6; no definite D call. Germline CDR1 is GTSNPN and CDR2 is SVGIG (reference sequence). V dropped 2 bases and J dropped 5 bases, with 7 bases sitting between them. The CDR3 is 13 amino acids. DNA of the CDR3: TGTGCCTGGAGTCCCGGCGATAATTCACCCCTCCACTTT. Protein: CAWSPGDNSPLHF.

Only one count was recorded for this clone. V usage is TRBV7-2 and J usage is TRBJ2-6, with D perhaps matching TRBD2 (6 bases). The CDR3 has 16 residues. Trimming removed 5 bases from V and 0 bases from J, with 11 bases in between. Germline V gene data show CDR1 as SGHTA and CDR2 as FQGNSA. The CDR3 DNA reads as TGTGCCAGCAGCCGGGACGGGGGCTCTGGGGCCAACGTCCTGACTTTC. Encoded protein: CASSRDGGSGANVLTF.

The J gene is TRBJ2-7, the V gene TRBV10-2; no reliable D call. The length of the CDR3 is 14 residues. The germline V gene encodes CDR1 WSHSY and CDR2 SAAADI. Trimming pared 6 bases from V and 7 bases from J, leaving 19 bases between. CDR3 amino acids: CASRPDWGVWEQYV. CDR3 nucleotide sequence: TGCGCCAGCAGACCCGACTGGGGTGTGTGGGAGCAGTACGTC.

This rearrangement joins TRBV4-2 to TRBJ2-1; 9 nucleotides agree with TRBD1. Germline-derived CDR1 and CDR2 are LGHNA and YNFKEQ. The CDR3 consists of 16 residues. J was trimmed by 3 bases and V by 4 bases; bases with no gene match: 7. DNA of the CDR3: TGTGCCAGCAGCCCCTCGGACAGGGGCCTCTACAATGAGCAGTTCTTC. Amino acids: CASSPSDRGLYNEQFF.

The chain recombines TRBV6-4 with TRBJ2-3; possible D gene TRBD1, 5 bases. Per the germline V gene, CDR1 is MRHNA and CDR2 is SNTAGT. V was cut by 0 bases and J by 6 bases, with 7 bases left in between. The CDR3 consists of 13 residues. CDR3: CASSDSGRDTQYF. In DNA, the CDR3 is TGTGCCAGCAGTGACTCGGGGCGGGATACGCAGTATTTT.

This clone came up once. The J gene is TRBJ1-3, the V gene TRBV5-6; TRBD1 matches 8 bases. CDR3 length: 15 amino acids. CDR1 and CDR2 (germline): SGHDT, YYEEEE. V was pared by 4 bases and J by 0 bases, with 3 bases of the junction left unmatched. In DNA form, the CDR3 reads TGTGCCAGCAGCGACGACAGGGGCTCTGGAAACACCATATATTTT. Its protein is CASSDDRGSGNTIYF.

The V and J genes are TRBV20-1 and TRBJ2-3; D is unresolved. CDR3 size: 11 residues. CDR1 DFQATT and CDR2 SNEGSKA come from the germline V gene (reference sequence). V lost 6 bases and J 5 bases, leaving 9 bases between the germline ends. CDR3 residues: CSAVLGDTQYF. In nucleotides, the CDR3 is TGCAGTGCGGTTCTGGGAGATACGCAGTATTTT.

The chain joins TRBV28 to TRBJ1-1; D remains unclear. The ends were cut back, 7 bases at V and 6 bases at J, with 12 bases in the middle. The CDR3 length is 12 residues. Germline assignment: CDR1 MDHEN and CDR2 SYDVKM. As DNA, the CDR3 is TGTGCCAGCACCCCTACCCGTTCTGAAGCTTTCTTT. Protein product: CASTPTRSEAFF.

The chain is built from TRBV10-3 and TRBJ2-1, with TRBD2 matching 8 bases. Germline CDR1 and CDR2: ENHRY and SYGVKD. The length of the CDR3 is 12 residues. The trim removed 6 bases at V and 9 bases at J, leaving 4 bases unmatched. The CDR3 bases are TGTGCCATCAGCACGGGGGGGCCTGAGCAGTTCTTC. Protein product: CAISTGGPEQFF.

This clone has just one count. The chain joins TRBV5-6 to TRBJ2-3, with TRBD2 identical over 7 bases. With V trimmed by 4 bases and J by 2 bases, 16 bases remained unmatched. The CDR3 has 18 amino acids. Germline V gives CDR1 SGHDT, CDR2 YYEEEE. CDR3 in amino acids: CASSREVTPEQYTDTQYF. DNA for the CDR3: TGTGCCAGCAGCCGGGAGGTGACCCCGGAACAGTACACAGATACGCAGTATTTT.

This clone was detected once. This chain uses TRBV19 with TRBJ1-1; D remains unclear. The CDR3 has 14 residues. Germline V gives CDR1 LNHDA, CDR2 SQIVND (reference sequence). V was cut by 6 bases and J by 0 bases, with 11 bases left in between. CDR3 nucleotides: TGTGCCAGTAGCGTCGGCTCAATGAACACTGAAGCTTTCTTT. This gives the protein CASSVGSMNTEAFF.

The rearrangement links TRBV5-4 to TRBJ1-3; maybe TRBD1 (6 bases). V lost 4 bases, J lost 2 bases, and 13 bases lay in between. CDR1 is SGHNT and CDR2 is YYREEE in the germline V gene (reference sequence). CDR3 length: 15 residues. The CDR3 region has the DNA TGTGCCAGCAGCGAGATACAGGGACCTGGAAACACCATATATTTT. It is translated as CASSEIQGPGNTIYF.

The rearrangement links TRBV29-1 to TRBJ1-4; D possibly corresponds to TRBD1 (6 bases). The CDR3 is 15 residues long. V shed 4 bases and J shed 4 bases, with 16 bases lying between them. Germline V gene data show CDR1 as SQVTM and CDR2 as ANQGSEA. In nucleotides, the CDR3 is TGCAGCGTTGGAGTGTCGGGGGCAGATAATGAAAAACTGTTTTTT. Its translation is CSVGVSGADNEKLFF.

The chain uses TRBV15 and TRBJ2-5; D is unclear. Trimming took off 0 bases at V and 3 bases at J, with 2 bases between the two ends. The CDR3 length is 12 residues. Per the germline V gene, CDR1 is LNHNV and CDR2 is YYDKDF (reference sequence). The CDR3 nucleotides are TGTGCCACCAGCAGAGACGAAGAGACCCAGTACTTC. This encodes CATSRDEETQYF.